This TCR beta chain was sequenced during a study of regulatory T cells in long-lasting Graves disease. Whole-study findings and limits: Those with persistent Graves' had less TCR diversity than newly diagnosed patients.

With regard to this clonotype: Its antigen is still unknown.

Germline V gives CDR1 SGDLS, CDR2 YYNGEE. V lost 3 bases, J lost 6 bases, and 8 bases stayed unmatched. There are 17 residues in the CDR3. As for time point: newly diagnosed GD, antithyroid drugs for less than 3 months. The TCR library was made from RNA extracted from PBMCs. Doctors identified Graves' disease using the American Thyroid Association guidelines. Assembly of TCR beta libraries relied on iRepertoire HTBI primers together with Arm-PCR of CDR3 regions. MiXCR was run by TCRdb on the multiplex PCR reads, yielding one entry per CDR3 protein. Of over 500,000 distinct CDR3 sequences in the sample, around 15% were seen once. These same data were also listed under a study on T cells in Graves' hyperthyroidism and ophthalmopathy. From that study: In the analysis, a 13 V-J model separated ophthalmopathy from stable hyperthyroidism.

This chain connects TRBV9 to TRBJ2-3; 15 bases agree with TRBD2. Material: peripheral blood mononuclear cells (PBMCs), obtained at new diagnosis, from a patient treated with antithyroid drugs. This receptor was obtained from a young woman with Graves disease. CDR3 amino acids: CASSASAGTSGRDTQYF. Here the CDR3 DNA reads TGTGCCAGCAGCGCCTCGGCCGGGACTAGCGGGAGGGATACGCAGTATTTT.